Listed below are T cell receptor beta chains from one sample, sequenced in a study of cytotoxic CD8 clonotypes in ibrutinib-treated CLL. Produced via immunoSEQ multiplex PCR; TCRdb's table is partial and in-frame only. Of approximately 340,000 clones in the sample, over 60% are singletons; the top ten hold under 8%. The starting material was PBMCs, obtained after 36 months of ibrutinib treatment. The receptor set was obtained from a human donor with chronic lymphocytic leukemia. CDR3s include the opening cysteine and the closing phenylalanine or tryptophan. D genes are given only for firm matches. A row's size may be missing; if present it is once, few, many or a size class.

TRBJ2-1,TRBV9,NA,few,CASSVVDSYNEQFF,TGTGCCAGCAGCGTAGTTGACTCCTACAATGAGCAGTTCTTC
TRBJ2-7,TRBV7-2,NA,NA,CASSLVLDGLYEQYF,TGTGCCAGCAGCTTAGTTCTTGACGGTCTCTACGAGCAGTACTTC
TRBJ2-2,TRBV2,NA,NA,CASSGPMVSGELFF,TGTGCCAGCAGTGGTCCGATGGTGAGCGGGGAGCTGTTTTTT
TRBJ2-7,TRBV4-1,TRBD2,few,CASSQDPASGMYEQYF,TGCGCCAGCAGCCAAGATCCTGCTAGCGGGATGTACGAGCAGTACTTC
TRBJ2-5,TRBV7-9,NA,few,CATDGQETQYF,TGTGCCACCGACGGACAAGAGACCCAGTACTTC
TRBJ1-2,TRBV6-5,TRBD1,few,CASSPPGQDYGYTF,TGTGCCAGCAGTCCACCGGGACAGGACTATGGCTACACCTTC
TRBJ1-3,TRBV29-1,NA,NA,CSVDGGALAGNTIYF,TGCAGCGTTGACGGGGGGGCATTAGCTGGAAACACCATATATTTT
TRBJ2-5,TRBV7-2,NA,NA,CASSLTRIETQYF,TGTGCCAGCAGCCTGACCCGCATAGAGACCCAGTACTTC
TRBJ1-2,TRBV7-2,NA,NA,CASSSASIDGYTF,TGTGCCAGCAGCTCAGCGAGCATTGATGGCTACACCTTC
TRBJ2-3,TRBV29-1,TRBD1,NA,CSVDRGRTDTQYF,TGCAGCGTTGACAGGGGGCGGACAGATACGCAGTATTTT
TRBJ2-1,TRBV10-3,TRBD2,NA,CAISEDGLAGGGEQFF,TGTGCCATCAGTGAGGATGGACTAGCGGGGGGAGGTGAGCAGTTCTTC
TRBJ1-2,TRBV27,NA,NA,CASSSDLQGFRGYTF,TGTGCCAGCAGTTCCGACTTACAGGGTTTTCGGGGCTACACCTTC
TRBJ2-2,TRBV29-1,NA,NA,CSAMRSTGELFF,TGCAGCGCTATGAGAAGCACCGGGGAGCTGTTTTTT
TRBJ1-1,TRBV10-3,NA,few,CASSNGNTEAFF,TGTGCCAGTTCTAACGGGAACACTGAAGCTTTCTTT
TRBJ2-5,TRBV4-1,NA,NA,CASRDRDITRETQYF,TGCGCCAGCAGAGACCGGGACATCACCCGAGAGACCCAGTACTTC
TRBJ2-1,TRBV2,TRBD1,NA,CAHGTGFANEQFF,TGTGCCCACGGGACAGGGTTTGCCAATGAGCAGTTCTTC
TRBJ2-5,TRBV2,TRBD1,NA,CASSEEGQGGLGQETQYF,TGTGCCAGCAGTGAAGAGGGACAGGGGGGTTTGGGACAAGAGACCCAGTACTTC
TRBJ2-7,TRBV5-1,NA,NA,CASSSSTAAPIEQYF,TGCGCCAGCAGCTCATCTACAGCAGCTCCAATCGAGCAGTACTTC
TRBJ2-7,TRBV4-1,NA,NA,CASSQEKLGYEQYF,TGCGCCAGCAGCCAAGAAAAACTAGGCTACGAGCAGTACTTC
TRBJ1-2,TRBV7-9,NA,NA,CASSTNPGLKGANGYTF,TGTGCCAGCAGCACGAACCCCGGGCTCAAAGGGGCCAATGGCTACACCTTC
TRBJ2-1,TRBV19,NA,NA,CASSRLGGAGEQFF,TGTGCCAGTAGCCGACTAGGGGGGGCTGGTGAGCAGTTCTTC
TRBJ1-5,TRBV2,NA,NA,CASSEFSGRTQPQHF,TGTGCCAGCAGTGAGTTCTCAGGGCGGACTCAGCCCCAGCATTTT
TRBJ2-7,TRBV6-5,NA,NA,CASSYSGSWYEQYF,TGTGCCAGCAGTTACAGCGGGTCTTGGTACGAGCAGTACTTC
TRBJ1-2,TRBV6-5,NA,NA,CASSKGWGYGYTF,TGTGCCAGCAGCAAAGGATGGGGCTATGGCTACACCTTC
TRBJ1-1,TRBV7-6,NA,NA,CASSLYAGARTEAFF,TGTGCCAGCAGCTTATATGCGGGGGCCAGAACTGAAGCTTTCTTT
TRBJ1-1,TRBV5-6,NA,NA,CASSLEGYGEAFF,TGTGCCAGCAGCTTGGAGGGTTACGGTGAAGCTTTCTTT
TRBJ2-7,TRBV6-5,TRBD2,NA,CASSYSSGGYSYEQYF,TGTGCCAGCAGTTACTCATCGGGGGGTTACTCCTACGAGCAGTACTTC
TRBJ2-7,TRBV6-5,TRBD2,NA,CASNLGAGGTYEQYF,TGTGCCAGCAACCTAGGGGCGGGAGGCACCTACGAGCAGTACTTC
TRBJ2-1,TRBV29-1,NA,NA,CSVLSNEQFF,TGCAGCGTTTTGTCGAATGAGCAGTTCTTC
TRBJ1-6,TRBV7-3,NA,NA,CASSSGYNSPLHF,TGTGCCAGCAGCTCCGGATATAATTCACCCCTCCACTTT
TRBJ2-3,TRBV12-5,NA,few,CASGPAEDTQYF,TGTGCTAGTGGTCCGGCCGAAGATACGCAGTATTTT
TRBJ1-2,TRBV16,NA,NA,CASSPPGKGRDGYTF,TGTGCCAGCAGCCCCCCCGGAAAAGGGAGAGATGGCTACACCTTC
TRBJ2-5,TRBV18,TRBD2,NA,CASSPWSGGSVQETQYF,TGTGCCAGCTCACCGTGGTCGGGCGGGAGTGTCCAAGAGACCCAGTACTTC
TRBJ1-2,TRBV29-1,NA,NA,CSVFEQVGNYGYTF,TGCAGCGTTTTTGAGCAGGTGGGGAACTATGGCTACACCTTC
TRBJ1-2,TRBV5-5,TRBD1,few,CASSLVGQGTGGYGYTF,TGTGCCAGCAGCTTGGTGGGACAGGGGACGGGCGGGTATGGCTACACCTTC
TRBJ2-5,TRBV7-8,TRBD2,NA,CASSSSGLGKTQYF,TGTGCCAGCAGCTCTTCCGGACTAGGAAAGACCCAGTACTTC
TRBJ2-2,TRBV7-9,TRBD1,few,CASSMDRVTNTGELFF,TGTGCCAGCAGCATGGACAGGGTGACGAACACCGGGGAGCTGTTTTTT
TRBJ2-2,TRBV29-1,NA,NA,CSVETRLHTGELFF,TGCAGCGTAGAAACCAGATTGCACACCGGGGAGCTGTTTTTT
TRBJ2-7,TRBV20-1,NA,NA,CSARIGYEQYF,TGCAGTGCTAGGATCGGGTACGAGCAGTACTTC
TRBJ2-7,TRBV13,TRBD1,NA,CASSPRPRDRPPYEQYF,TGTGCCAGCAGCCCACGACCCCGGGACAGGCCACCCTACGAGCAGTACTTC
TRBJ2-7,TRBV7-2,TRBD2,NA,CASSSPGTSAEQYF,TGTGCCAGCAGCTCCCCCGGGACTAGCGCGGAGCAGTACTTC
TRBJ2-1,TRBV5-4,TRBD2,NA,CASSLESGGAGNEQFF,TGTGCCAGCAGCTTGGAAAGCGGGGGGGCCGGGAATGAGCAGTTCTTC
TRBJ1-6,TRBV4-2,NA,few,CASSQRGFNSPLHF,TGTGCCAGCAGCCAAAGGGGGTTTAATTCACCCCTCCACTTT
TRBJ1-5,TRBV19,NA,few,CASSIGQFYSNQPQHF,TGTGCCAGTAGTATCGGGCAGTTCTATAGCAATCAGCCCCAGCATTTT
TRBJ2-3,TRBV9,TRBD2,NA,CASSVGSGSLPDTQYF,TGTGCCAGCAGCGTAGGTAGCGGGAGTCTCCCAGATACGCAGTATTTT
TRBJ1-2,TRBV9,NA,NA,CASNPGEGAWGYGYTF,TGTGCCAGCAACCCCGGCGAAGGGGCGTGGGGCTATGGCTACACCTTC
TRBJ2-7,TRBV15,TRBD1,NA,CATSSDLTGGIYEQYF,TGTGCCACCAGCAGCGATCTGACAGGGGGTATCTACGAGCAGTACTTC
TRBJ2-5,TRBV11-2,NA,few,CASSLVGAVETQYF,TGTGCCAGCAGCTTAGTAGGGGCAGTAGAGACCCAGTACTTC
TRBJ2-3,TRBV6-5,NA,NA,CASSGGRYTDTQYF,TGTGCCAGCAGTGGGGGACGGTACACAGATACGCAGTATTTT